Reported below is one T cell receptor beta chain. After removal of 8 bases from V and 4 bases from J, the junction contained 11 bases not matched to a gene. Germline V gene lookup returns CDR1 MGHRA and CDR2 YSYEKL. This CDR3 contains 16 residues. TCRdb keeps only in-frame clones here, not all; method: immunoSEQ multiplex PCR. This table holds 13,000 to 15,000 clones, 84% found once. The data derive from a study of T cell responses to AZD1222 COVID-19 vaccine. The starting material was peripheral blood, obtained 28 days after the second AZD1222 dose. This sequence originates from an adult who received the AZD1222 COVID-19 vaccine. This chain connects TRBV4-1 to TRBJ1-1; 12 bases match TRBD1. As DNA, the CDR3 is TGCGCCAGCCAATCTTCGGGACAGGGGGCGATCACTGAAGCTTTCTTT. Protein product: CASQSSGQGAITEAFF.